This T cell receptor (beta chain) was observed in a study of blood T cell repertoires in COVID-19. Study information: Samples came from the United States, Italy and Spain, spanning acute and convalescent COVID-19. In each case, the material was cDNA or gDNA derived from T cells, B-cell-depleted T cells, or PBMCs.

The germline gives CDR1 MNHEY, CDR2 SMNVEV (reference sequence). This CDR3 spans 15 amino acids. Trimming removed 6 bases from V and 8 bases from J; junction bases left unmatched: 9. Original processing methods: Reference gene primer amplification in the assay estimated nucleated cell counts. The assay was immunoSEQ multiplex PCR, and TCRdb's table has in-frame clones only and misses some. From that table come the V and J calls and clone size; the DNA was used to work out D and trimming. The sample shows under 250,000 clones, 92% of them seen only once. Followed longitudinally, the Seattle patients had been enrolled during active infection.

The origin of this receptor is a man in his fifties or sixties with COVID-19, enrolled during active disease. Sequencing input: peripheral blood. The gene calls are TRBV27 and TRBJ2-3; 12 positions agree with TRBD2. Here the CDR3 reads CASRLTSGGHGTQYF. The CDR3 DNA reads as TGTGCCAGCAGACTGACTAGCGGGGGACATGGTACGCAGTATTTT.